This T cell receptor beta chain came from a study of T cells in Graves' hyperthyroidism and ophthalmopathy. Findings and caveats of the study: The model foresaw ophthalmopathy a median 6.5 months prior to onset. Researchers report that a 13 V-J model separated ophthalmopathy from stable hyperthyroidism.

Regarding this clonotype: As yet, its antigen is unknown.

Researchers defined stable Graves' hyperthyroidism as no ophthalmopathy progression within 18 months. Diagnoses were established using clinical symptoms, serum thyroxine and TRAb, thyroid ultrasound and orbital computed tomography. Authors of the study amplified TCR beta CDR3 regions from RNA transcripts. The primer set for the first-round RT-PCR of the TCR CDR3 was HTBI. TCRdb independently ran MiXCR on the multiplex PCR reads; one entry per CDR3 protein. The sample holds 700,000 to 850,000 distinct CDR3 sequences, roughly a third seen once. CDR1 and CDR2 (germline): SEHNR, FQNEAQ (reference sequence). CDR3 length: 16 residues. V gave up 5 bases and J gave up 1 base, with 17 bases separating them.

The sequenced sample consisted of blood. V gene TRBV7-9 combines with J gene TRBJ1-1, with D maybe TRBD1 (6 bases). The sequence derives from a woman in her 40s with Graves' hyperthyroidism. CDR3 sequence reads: CASSGGGGQQNTEAFF. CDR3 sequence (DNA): TGTGCCAGCAGCGGGGGGGGGGGACAACAGAACACTGAAGCTTTCTTT.